This T cell receptor beta chain is from a study of vaccination and CD4 T cells after COVID-19. Overall study: Post-COVID samples were collected a median around 99 days following diagnosis, spanning 35 to 161.

Germline V lookup: CDR1 SEHNR, CDR2 FQNEAQ (reference sequence). The trim removed 1 base at V and 9 bases at J, leaving 12 bases unmatched. This CDR3 contains 15 residues. A remark on this clonotype: Its specificity is not known.

Treatment reported: roughly ten-day PBMC culture with coronavirus spike peptide pools or control peptides (ViraFEST assay). Positive PCR tests were logged from March through December 2020, ahead of US Alpha, Beta and Delta variants. Cultured CD4+ T cell DNA was sequenced using the Oncomine TCR Beta short-read assay. In TCRdb, the PCR reads were re-called with MiXCR into one record per CDR3 protein. The top ten clones hold around 34% of a sample with some 5,000 distinct CDR3 sequences, 50% to 70% of them seen once. Whole-study results and caveats: The study found that a median approximately 86% of reactive clones in convalescent patients appeared only post-vaccination.

Input material: CD4+ T cells from blood, cultured in vitro. The origin of this receptor is a human donor who had recovered from COVID-19. The chain couples TRBV7-9 to TRBJ2-7; 7 bases agree with TRBD2. CDR3 protein: CASSLVSSGWGGQYF. The CDR3, as DNA: TGTGCCAGCAGCTTAGTGTCGTCGGGCTGGGGGGGGCAGTACTTC.